The clone carrying this T cell receptor (beta chain) was observed a handful of times. These data are taken from a study of spatial heterogeneity in lung cancer. About the research overall: Any follow-up PBMC samples that were available went on to be sequenced, and the median time to follow-up was around 22 months after resection. There were consistently more beta-chain sequences detected than alpha-chain sequences.

Every cDNA TCR molecule received its own unique molecular identifier. TCRdb recomputed calls from the 5' RACE reads with MiXCR, one row per CDR3 protein. The table includes 39,000 or so distinct CDR3 sequences, 8% to 11% detected once. Time point of the sample: blood at routine non-recurrence follow-up after resection. Tumor, nontumor lung or frozen PBMC supplied whole RNA that was sequenced unsorted. Germline V gene data show CDR1 as MNHEY and CDR2 as SMNVEV (reference sequence). The CDR3 consists of 15 residues. The J segment lost 4 bases and the V segment lost 4 bases, leaving 5 bases of the junction unmatched.

The input for sequencing was PBMCs, taken at follow-up. This TCR was sampled from a female donor with early-stage non-small cell lung cancer. The chain joins TRBV27 to TRBJ2-3, with 10 positions matching TRBD1. The CDR3 loop reads CASSSLGTGADTQYF. CDR3 bases: TGTGCCAGCAGTTCTCTGGGGACAGGGGCAGATACGCAGTATTTT.